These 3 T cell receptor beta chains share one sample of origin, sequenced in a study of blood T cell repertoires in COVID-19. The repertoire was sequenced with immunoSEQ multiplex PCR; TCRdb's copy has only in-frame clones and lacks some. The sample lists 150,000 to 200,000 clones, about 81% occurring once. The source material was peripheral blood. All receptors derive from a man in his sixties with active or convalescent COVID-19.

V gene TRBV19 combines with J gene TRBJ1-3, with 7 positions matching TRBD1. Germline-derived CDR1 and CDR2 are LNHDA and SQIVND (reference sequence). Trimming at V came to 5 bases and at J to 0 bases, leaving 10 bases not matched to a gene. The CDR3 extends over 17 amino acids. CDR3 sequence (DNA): TGTGCCAGTAGTGGACGTCAAGGGACAGCCTCTGGAAACACCATATATTTT. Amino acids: CASSGRQGTASGNTIYF.

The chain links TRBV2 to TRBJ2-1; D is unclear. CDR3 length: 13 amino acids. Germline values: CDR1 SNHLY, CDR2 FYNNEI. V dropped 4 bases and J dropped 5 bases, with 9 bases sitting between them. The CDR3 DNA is TGTGCCAGCAGTGTTGAAACAAACAATGAGCAGTTCTTC. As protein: CASSVETNNEQFF. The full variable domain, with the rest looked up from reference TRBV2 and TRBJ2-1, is EPEVTQTPSHQVTQMGQEVILRCVPISNHLYFYWYRQILGQKVEFLVSFYNNEISEKSEIFDDQFSVERPDGSNFTLKIRSTKLEDSAMYFCASSVETNNEQFFGPGTRLTVL.

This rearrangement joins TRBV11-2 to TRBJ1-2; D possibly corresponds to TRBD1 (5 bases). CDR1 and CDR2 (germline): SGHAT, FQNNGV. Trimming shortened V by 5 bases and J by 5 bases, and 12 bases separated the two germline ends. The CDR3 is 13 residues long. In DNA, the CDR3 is TGTGCCAGCAGCGCCACCGGGACTTATGGCTACACCTTC. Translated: CASSATGTYGYTF.